A selection of T cell receptor beta chains follows, all from one sample in a study of blood T cell repertoires in COVID-19. Clones were read by immunoSEQ multiplex PCR, and TCRdb kept only the in-frame ones, dropping some. The data contain 490,000 or so clones, less than 90% of them singletons. Sequencing was done on a sample of PBMCs or T cells enriched from blood (not recorded which). The receptors were sampled from a woman aged 55-69 years who had recovered from COVID-19. The CDR3 runs from the conserved cysteine through the conserved F or W.

v_call	j_call	cdr3_aa
TRBV29-1	TRBJ2-3	CSVAVAPTRGWSTDTQYF
TRBV5-1	TRBJ2-1	CASSFPGTDEQFF
TRBV5-1	TRBJ1-6	CASSLSGNSPLHF
TRBV15	TRBJ2-2	CATRALGQGTYTGELFF
TRBV6-5	TRBJ1-6	CASSYRTASGALHF
TRBV29-1	TRBJ1-2	CSVETDRGILYGYTF
TRBV9	TRBJ2-1	CASSVEGQYNEQFF
TRBV6-5	TRBJ1-1	CASSYSKNTEAFF
TRBV29-1	TRBJ2-1	CSAILGRGYNEQFF
TRBV19	TRBJ1-6	CASSIDGTGRPNSPLHF
TRBV6-5	TRBJ1-1	CASSYGQGVNTEAFF
TRBV10-1	TRBJ2-7	CASSPTGSRVYEQYF